What follows are 13 T cell receptor beta chains derived from one specimen sequenced in a study of CD8 T cell repertoires and HIV-1 epitope variants. No antigen has been identified for these receptors. Measured with immunoSEQ multiplex PCR; TCRdb has only the in-frame clones, and not every one. In the table there are several thousand clones, around 62% of which are singletons. The sequenced material came from cultured CD8+ T cells derived from PBMCs. The receptors were sampled from a male donor with HIV.

The chain carries TRBV6-5 and TRBJ1-2; D unclear. V lost 7 bases and J 0 bases, leaving 15 bases between the germline ends. The germline V gene encodes CDR1 MNHEY and CDR2 SVGAGI. The CDR3 sequence is 15 residues long. The CDR3 protein is CASTHDAKANYGYTF. The DNA for the CDR3 is TGTGCCAGCACCCATGACGCAAAAGCTAACTATGGCTACACCTTC.

This clone counts as medium-sized. The chain is built from TRBV28 and TRBJ1-1; D call uncertain. V was trimmed by 8 bases and J by 5 bases, leaving 18 bases between them. Germline V CDR1 and CDR2: MDHEN, SYDVKM. The CDR3 has 14 amino acids. Here the CDR3 DNA reads TGTGCCAGCGGTGGGGAGTGGGCAGGAACTGAAGCTTTCTTT. This codes for CASGGEWAGTEAFF.

This clone was counted only a few times. The chain combines TRBV19 with TRBJ2-1; no clear D. The germline V and J ends were trimmed by 8 bases and 6 bases, with 11 bases remaining between them. The CDR3 runs 12 residues. CDR1 is LNHDA and CDR2 is SQIVND in the germline V gene (reference sequence). In DNA form, the CDR3 reads TGTGCCAGTGGCTTAGTATCCAATGAGCAGTTCTTC. Translated, it gives CASGLVSNEQFF.

V gene TRBV27 combines with J gene TRBJ1-1, with a weak D call TRBD1 (6 bases). Germline V CDR1 and CDR2: MNHEY, SMNVEV (reference sequence). The CDR3 extends over 16 amino acids. V was pared by 2 bases and J by 3 bases, with 16 bases between. The CDR3 region is CASSLRGGGMHTEAFF. The CDR3 nucleotides read TGTGCCAGCAGTTTACGCGGAGGGGGTATGCACACTGAAGCTTTCTTT.

This chain uses TRBV9 with TRBJ2-1; no definite D call. Germline CDR1 reads SGDLS; CDR2 reads YYNGEE. The CDR3 extends over 12 amino acids. V gave up 5 bases and J gave up 12 bases, with 15 bases separating them. CDR3 in DNA: TGTGCCAGCAGTGTCCTTAATGGCGGGCAGTTCTTC. It codes for CASSVLNGGQFF.

The CDR3 nucleotides are TGTGCCAGCAGTACACAACTGGGGGGCCCGGAGACCCAGTACTTC. Translation gives CASSTQLGGPETQYF. J is TRBJ2-5 and V is TRBV28; TRBD1 or TRBD2 may be the D gene (6 bases each). CDR1 and CDR2 from the germline V gene are MDHEN and SYDVKM. This CDR3 has 15 amino acids. The germline V and J ends were trimmed by 5 bases and 5 bases, with 18 bases remaining between them.

This sequence joins TRBV6-6 and TRBJ2-7; possibly TRBD1 for D (5 bases). The germline V gene has CDR1 MNHNY and CDR2 SVGAGI (reference sequence). Trimming shortened V by 0 bases and J by 3 bases, and 12 bases separated the two germline ends. The CDR3 spans 15 residues. CDR3 residues: CASSYSPGLDYEQYF. DNA for the CDR3: TGTGCCAGCAGTTACTCGCCAGGGTTAGACTACGAGCAGTACTTC.

CDR3 sequence (DNA): TGTGCCAGCAGGGCCGACAGCAACTGGGGCTACGAGCAGTACTTC. Its translation: CASRADSNWGYEQYF. The rearrangement links TRBV28 to TRBJ2-7, with D tentatively TRBD1 (5 bases). V dropped 6 bases and J dropped 3 bases, with 18 bases sitting between them. Germline-derived CDR1 and CDR2 are MDHEN and SYDVKM. The CDR3 loop spans 15 amino acids.

This clone was seen a single time. The chain couples TRBV7-3 to TRBJ2-1; 10 bases agree with TRBD1. The CDR3 loop spans 15 amino acids. Trimming removed 4 bases from V and 10 bases from J; junction bases left unmatched: 10. The germline gives CDR1 SGHTA, CDR2 FQGTGA. Here the CDR3 reads CASSSDDRGLYEQFF. CDR3 DNA sequence: TGTGCCAGCAGCTCAGACGACAGGGGGCTCTACGAGCAGTTCTTC.

The count of this clone is one. CDR3 in amino acids: CASSLAGGPDNEQFF. CDR3 coding DNA: TGTGCCAGCTCGCTAGCGGGGGGGCCGGACAATGAGCAGTTCTTC. The V gene is TRBV18, the J gene TRBJ2-1, with TRBD2 matching over 12 bases. The CDR3 contains 15 residues. The germline V gene encodes CDR1 KGHSH and CDR2 LQKENI. V shed 6 bases and J 5 bases; nucleotides not matched to a gene: 5.

This clone was seen a handful of times. The chain recombines TRBV20-1 with TRBJ2-1; unclear D gene. From germline, CDR1 is DFQATT and CDR2 SNEGSKA (reference sequence). Trimming stripped 3 bases from V and 10 bases from J, with 10 bases between. CDR3 length: 11 residues. This CDR3 reads CSASFRSEQFF. The CDR3 coding sequence is TGCAGTGCTAGTTTTCGGTCAGAGCAGTTCTTC.

The J gene is TRBJ2-7, the V gene TRBV7-2; D is uncertain. The CDR3 has 14 amino acids. V was pared by 1 base and J by 3 bases, with 10 bases between. The germline gives CDR1 SGHTA, CDR2 FQGNSA. The CDR3 region is CASSLEDGNYEQYF. The CDR3 coding sequence is TGTGCCAGCAGCTTAGAAGACGGAAACTACGAGCAGTACTTC.

The V and J genes are TRBV19 and TRBJ2-1; 11 bases line up with TRBD2. The CDR3 has 15 residues. Germline CDR1 and CDR2: LNHDA and SQIVND (reference sequence). V lost 4 bases, J lost 4 bases, and 3 bases stayed unmatched. The CDR3 loop reads CASSTGTSGYNEQFF. The CDR3 DNA sequence: TGTGCCAGTAGTACCGGGACTAGCGGATACAATGAGCAGTTCTTC. The complete variable domain, with remaining parts taken from reference TRBV19 and TRBJ2-1, reads DGGITQSPKYLFRKEGQNVTLSCEQNLNHDAMYWYRQDPGQGLRLIYYSQIVNDFQKGDIAEGYSVSREKKESFPLTVTSAQKNPTAFYLCASSTGTSGYNEQFFGPGTRLTVL.